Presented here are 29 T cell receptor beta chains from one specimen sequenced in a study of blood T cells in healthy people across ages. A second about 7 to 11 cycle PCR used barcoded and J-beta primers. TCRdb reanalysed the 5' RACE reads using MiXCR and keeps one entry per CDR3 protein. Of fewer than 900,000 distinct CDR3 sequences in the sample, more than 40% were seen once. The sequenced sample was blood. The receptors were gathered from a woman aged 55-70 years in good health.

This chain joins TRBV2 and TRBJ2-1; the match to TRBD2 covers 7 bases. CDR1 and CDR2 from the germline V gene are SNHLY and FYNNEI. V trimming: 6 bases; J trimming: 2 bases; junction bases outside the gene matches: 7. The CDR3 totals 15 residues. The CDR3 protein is CASRREGGTYNEQFF. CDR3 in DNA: TGTGCCAGCAGGAGGGAGGGAGGGACCTACAATGAGCAGTTCTTC.

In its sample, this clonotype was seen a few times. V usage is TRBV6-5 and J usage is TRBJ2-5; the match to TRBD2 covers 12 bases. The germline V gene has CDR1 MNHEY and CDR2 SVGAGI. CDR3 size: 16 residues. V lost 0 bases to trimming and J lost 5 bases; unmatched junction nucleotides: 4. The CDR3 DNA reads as TGTGCCAGCAGTTACTCTCTAGCGGGAGGGCCGGAGACCCAGTACTTC. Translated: CASSYSLAGGPETQYF.

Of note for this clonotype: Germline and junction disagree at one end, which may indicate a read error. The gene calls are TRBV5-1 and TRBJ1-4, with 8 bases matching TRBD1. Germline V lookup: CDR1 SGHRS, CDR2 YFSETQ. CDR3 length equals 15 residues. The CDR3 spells CAGSNSGQANEKLFF. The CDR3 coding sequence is TGCGCCGGCAGCAATTCGGGACAGGCAAATGAAAAACTGTTTTTT. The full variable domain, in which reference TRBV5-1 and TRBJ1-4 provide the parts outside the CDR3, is KAGVTQTPRYLIKTRGQQVTLSCSPISGHRSVSWYQQTPGQGLQFLFEYFSETQRNKGNFPGRFSGRQFSNSRSEMNVSTLELGDSALYLCAGSNSGQANEKLFFGSGTQLSVL.

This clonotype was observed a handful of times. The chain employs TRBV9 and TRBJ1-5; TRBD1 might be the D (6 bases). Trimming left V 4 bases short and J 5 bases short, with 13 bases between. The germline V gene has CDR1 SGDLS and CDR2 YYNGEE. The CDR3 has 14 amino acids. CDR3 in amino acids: CASSLTGGYQPQHF. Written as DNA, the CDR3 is TGTGCCAGCAGCTTGACAGGAGGCTATCAGCCCCAGCATTTT.

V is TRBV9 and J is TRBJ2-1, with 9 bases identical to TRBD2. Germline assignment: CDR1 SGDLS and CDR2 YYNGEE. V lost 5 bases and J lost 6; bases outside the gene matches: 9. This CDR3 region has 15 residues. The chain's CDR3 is CASRAPGGGANEQFF. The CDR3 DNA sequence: TGTGCCAGCAGGGCCCCCGGCGGGGGGGCCAATGAGCAGTTCTTC.

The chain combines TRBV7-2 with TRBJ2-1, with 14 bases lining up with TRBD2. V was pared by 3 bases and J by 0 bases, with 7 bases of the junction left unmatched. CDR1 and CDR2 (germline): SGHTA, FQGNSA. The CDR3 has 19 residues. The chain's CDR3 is CASSFPGLAGDLSYNEQFF. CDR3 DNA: TGTGCCAGCAGCTTCCCGGGACTAGCGGGGGACCTCTCCTACAATGAGCAGTTCTTC.

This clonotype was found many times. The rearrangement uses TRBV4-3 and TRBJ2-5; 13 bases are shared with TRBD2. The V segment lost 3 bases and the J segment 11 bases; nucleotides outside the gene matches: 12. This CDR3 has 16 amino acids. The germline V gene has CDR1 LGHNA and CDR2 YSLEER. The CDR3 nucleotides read TGCGCCAGCAGCCACTCTGAGACTAGCGGGAGGAGAGAGCAGTACTTC. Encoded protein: CASSHSETSGRREQYF.

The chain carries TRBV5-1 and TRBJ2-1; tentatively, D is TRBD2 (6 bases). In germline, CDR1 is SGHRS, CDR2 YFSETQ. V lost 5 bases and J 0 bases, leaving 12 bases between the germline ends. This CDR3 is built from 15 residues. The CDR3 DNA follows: TGCGCCAGCAGGCGGGACTTTAGCTCCTACAATGAGCAGTTCTTC. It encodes CASRRDFSSYNEQFF.

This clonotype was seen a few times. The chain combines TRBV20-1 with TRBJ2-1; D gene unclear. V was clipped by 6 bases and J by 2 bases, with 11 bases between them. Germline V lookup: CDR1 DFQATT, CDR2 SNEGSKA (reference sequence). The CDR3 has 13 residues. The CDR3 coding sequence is TGCAGTGCCAAGCGAGTCGCCTACAATGAGCAGTTCTTC. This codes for CSAKRVAYNEQFF.

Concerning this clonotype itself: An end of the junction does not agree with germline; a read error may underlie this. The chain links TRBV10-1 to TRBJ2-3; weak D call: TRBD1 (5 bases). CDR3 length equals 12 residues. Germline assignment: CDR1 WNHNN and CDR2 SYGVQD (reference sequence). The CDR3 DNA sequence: TGCGCCAGCAGTTTTAGCACAGGTACGCAGTATTTT. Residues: CASSFSTGTQYF.

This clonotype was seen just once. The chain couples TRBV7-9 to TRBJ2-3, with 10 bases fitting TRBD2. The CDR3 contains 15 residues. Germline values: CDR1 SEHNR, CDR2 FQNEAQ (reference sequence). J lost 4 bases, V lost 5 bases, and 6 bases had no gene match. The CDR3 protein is CASSQLAGMPDTQYF. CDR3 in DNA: TGTGCCAGCAGCCAACTAGCGGGGATGCCAGATACGCAGTATTTT.

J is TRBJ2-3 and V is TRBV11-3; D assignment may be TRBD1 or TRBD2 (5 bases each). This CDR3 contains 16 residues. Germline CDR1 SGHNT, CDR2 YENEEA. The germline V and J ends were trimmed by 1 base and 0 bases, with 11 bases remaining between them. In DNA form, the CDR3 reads TGTGCCAGCAGCTTAGTAATCGGGGCCAGCACAGATACGCAGTATTTT. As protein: CASSLVIGASTDTQYF.

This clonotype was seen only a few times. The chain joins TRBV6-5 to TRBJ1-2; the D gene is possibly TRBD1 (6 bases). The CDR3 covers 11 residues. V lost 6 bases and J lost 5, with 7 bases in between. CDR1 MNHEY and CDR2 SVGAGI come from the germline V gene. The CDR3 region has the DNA TGTGCCAGCAGCGGACAGTATGGCTACACCTTC. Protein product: CASSGQYGYTF.

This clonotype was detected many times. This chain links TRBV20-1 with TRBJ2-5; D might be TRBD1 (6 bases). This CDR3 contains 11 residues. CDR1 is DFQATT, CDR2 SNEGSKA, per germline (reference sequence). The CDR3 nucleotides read TGCAGCGCCAGGGGTGGCGAGACCCAGTACTTC. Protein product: CSARGGETQYF.

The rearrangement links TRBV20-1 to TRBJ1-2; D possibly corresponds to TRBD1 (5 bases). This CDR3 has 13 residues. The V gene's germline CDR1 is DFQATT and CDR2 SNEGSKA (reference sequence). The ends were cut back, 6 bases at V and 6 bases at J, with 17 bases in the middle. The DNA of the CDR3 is TGCAGTGCCAGTCTCGGGGGGACCCATGGCTACACCTTC. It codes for CSASLGGTHGYTF.

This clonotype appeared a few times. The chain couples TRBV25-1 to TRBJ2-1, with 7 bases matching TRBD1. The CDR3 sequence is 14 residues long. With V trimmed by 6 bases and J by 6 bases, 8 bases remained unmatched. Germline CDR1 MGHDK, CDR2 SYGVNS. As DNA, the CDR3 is TGTGCCAGCAGCCTAACAGGGGAGTCCAATGAGCAGTTCTTC. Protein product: CASSLTGESNEQFF.

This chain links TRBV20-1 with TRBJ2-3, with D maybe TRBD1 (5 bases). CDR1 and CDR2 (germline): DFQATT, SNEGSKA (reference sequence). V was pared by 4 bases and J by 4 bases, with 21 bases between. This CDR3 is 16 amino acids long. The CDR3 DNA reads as TGCAGTGCTAAGGATGTAGAGCCCCTGGGGCCAGATACGCAGTATTTT. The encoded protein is CSAKDVEPLGPDTQYF.

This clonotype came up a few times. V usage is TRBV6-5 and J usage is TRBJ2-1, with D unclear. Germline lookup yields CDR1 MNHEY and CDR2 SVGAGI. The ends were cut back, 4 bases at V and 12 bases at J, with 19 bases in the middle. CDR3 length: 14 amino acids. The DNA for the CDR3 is TGTGCCAGCAGTTCCTCTTTTCGCGGTTGGGGGCAGTTCTTC. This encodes CASSSSFRGWGQFF.

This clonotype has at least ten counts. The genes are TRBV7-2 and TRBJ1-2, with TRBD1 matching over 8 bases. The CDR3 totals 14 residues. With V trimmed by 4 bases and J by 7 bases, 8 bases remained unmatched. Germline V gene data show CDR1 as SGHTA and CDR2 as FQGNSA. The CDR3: CASSSSGGSGGYTF. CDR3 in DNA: TGTGCCAGCAGCTCATCAGGGGGCAGTGGTGGCTACACCTTC.

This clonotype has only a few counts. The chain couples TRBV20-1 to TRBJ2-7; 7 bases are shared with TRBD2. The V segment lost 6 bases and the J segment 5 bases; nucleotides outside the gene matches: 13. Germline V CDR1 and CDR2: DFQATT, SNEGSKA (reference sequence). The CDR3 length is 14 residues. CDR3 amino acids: CSAPLSGARHEQYF. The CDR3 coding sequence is TGCAGTGCGCCCTTAAGCGGGGCCAGGCACGAGCAGTACTTC.

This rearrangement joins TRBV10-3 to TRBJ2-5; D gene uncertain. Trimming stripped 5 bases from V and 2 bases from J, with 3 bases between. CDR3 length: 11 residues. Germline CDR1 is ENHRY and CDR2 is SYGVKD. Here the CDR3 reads CAISSQETQYF. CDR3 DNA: TGTGCCATCAGTTCACAAGAGACCCAGTACTTC.

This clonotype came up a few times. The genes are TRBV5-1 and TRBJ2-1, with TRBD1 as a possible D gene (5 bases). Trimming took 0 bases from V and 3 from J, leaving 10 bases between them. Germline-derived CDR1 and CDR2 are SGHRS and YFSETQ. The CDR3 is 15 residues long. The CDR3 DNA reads TGCGCCAGCAGCTTGGAACAGGCTGGCTACAATGAGCAGTTCTTC. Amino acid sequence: CASSLEQAGYNEQFF.

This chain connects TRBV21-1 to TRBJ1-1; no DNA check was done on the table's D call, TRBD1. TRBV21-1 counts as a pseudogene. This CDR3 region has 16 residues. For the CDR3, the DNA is TGTGCCAGCAGCTTACTCGGGACAGGGGGAGGGGATGAAGCTTTCTTT. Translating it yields CASSLLGTGGGDEAFF.

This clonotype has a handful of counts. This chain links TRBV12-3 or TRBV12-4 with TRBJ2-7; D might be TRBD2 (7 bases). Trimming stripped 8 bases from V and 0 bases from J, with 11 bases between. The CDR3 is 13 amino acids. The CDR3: CASGGGFSYEQYF. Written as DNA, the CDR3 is TGTGCCAGCGGGGGGGGCTTCTCCTACGAGCAGTACTTC.

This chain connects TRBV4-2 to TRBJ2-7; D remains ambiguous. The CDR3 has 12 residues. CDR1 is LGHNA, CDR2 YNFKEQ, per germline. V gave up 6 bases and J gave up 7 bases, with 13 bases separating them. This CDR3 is CASSPVRGEQYF. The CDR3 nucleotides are TGTGCCAGCAGTCCCGTACGTGGTGAGCAGTACTTC.

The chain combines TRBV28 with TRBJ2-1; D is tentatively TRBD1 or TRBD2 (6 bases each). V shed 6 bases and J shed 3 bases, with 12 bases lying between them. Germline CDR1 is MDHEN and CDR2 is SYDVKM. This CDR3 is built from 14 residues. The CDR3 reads CASRLGGNYNEQFF. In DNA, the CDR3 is TGTGCCAGCAGACTAGGGGGGAACTACAATGAGCAGTTCTTC.

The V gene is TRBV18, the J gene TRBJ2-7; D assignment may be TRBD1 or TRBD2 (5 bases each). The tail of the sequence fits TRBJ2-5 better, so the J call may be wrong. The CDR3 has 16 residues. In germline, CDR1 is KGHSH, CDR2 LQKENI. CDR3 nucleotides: TGTGCCAGCTCACCACCAGGGACGGCCTTTCAAGAGACCCAGTACTTC. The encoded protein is CASSPPGTAFQETQYF.

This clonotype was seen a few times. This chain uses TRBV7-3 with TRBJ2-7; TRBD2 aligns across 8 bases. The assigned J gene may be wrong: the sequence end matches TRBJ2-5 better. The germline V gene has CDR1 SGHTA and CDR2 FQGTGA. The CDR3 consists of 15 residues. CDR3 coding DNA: TGTGCCAGCAGCTTAGGGACTAGGGACGGAGAGACCCAGTACTTC. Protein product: CASSLGTRDGETQYF.

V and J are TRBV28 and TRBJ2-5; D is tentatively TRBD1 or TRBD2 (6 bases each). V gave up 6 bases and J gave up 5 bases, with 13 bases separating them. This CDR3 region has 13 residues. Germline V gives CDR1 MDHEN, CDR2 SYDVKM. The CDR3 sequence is CASRNGGGETQYF. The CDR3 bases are TGTGCCAGCAGAAACGGAGGGGGGGAGACCCAGTACTTC.